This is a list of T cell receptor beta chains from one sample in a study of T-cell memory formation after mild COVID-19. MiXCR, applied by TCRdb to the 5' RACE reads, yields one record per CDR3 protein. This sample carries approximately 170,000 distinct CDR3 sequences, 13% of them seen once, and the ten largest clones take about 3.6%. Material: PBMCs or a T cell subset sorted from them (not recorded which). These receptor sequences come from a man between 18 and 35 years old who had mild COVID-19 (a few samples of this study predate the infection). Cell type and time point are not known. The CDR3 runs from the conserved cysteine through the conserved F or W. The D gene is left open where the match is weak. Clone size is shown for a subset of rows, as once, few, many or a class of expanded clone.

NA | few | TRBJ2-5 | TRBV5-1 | TGCGCCAGCAGCTTTATGGGCCCAGAGACCCAGTACTTC | CASSFMGPETQYF
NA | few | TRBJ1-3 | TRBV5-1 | TGCGCCAGCAGCTTGGATGGAACTGGAAACACCATATATTTT | CASSLDGTGNTIYF
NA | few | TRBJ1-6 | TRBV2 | TGTGCCAGCACAGGGACTAGGTCAGGCAATTCACCCCTCCACTTT | CASTGTRSGNSPLHF
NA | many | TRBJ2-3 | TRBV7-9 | TGTGCCAGCAGCTGGGCCAGCACAGATACGCAGTATTTT | CASSWASTDTQYF
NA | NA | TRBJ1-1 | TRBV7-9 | TGTGCCAGCAGCCAACCGACACCCCCCGGTGAAGCTTTCTTT | CASSQPTPPGEAFF
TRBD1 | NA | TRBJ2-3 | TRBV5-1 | TGCGCCAGCAGCTACAGGACAGGTGGGCTTTTTAGCCCAGATACGCAGTATTTT | CASSYRTGGLFSPDTQYF
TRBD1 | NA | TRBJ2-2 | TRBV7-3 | TGTGCCAGCAGCTCCGGGACAGGGATTGCCGGGGAGCTGTTTTTT | CASSSGTGIAGELFF
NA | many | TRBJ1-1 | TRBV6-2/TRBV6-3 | TGTGCCAGCAGTGACCCCGACAAGGAGGAAGCTTTCTTT | CASSDPDKEEAFF
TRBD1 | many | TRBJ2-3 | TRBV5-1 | TGCGCCAGCAGCTCCGGGACAGGGGGCTCAGATACGCAGTATTTT | CASSSGTGGSDTQYF
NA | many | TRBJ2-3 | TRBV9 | TGTGCCAGCTCCTCCTCGGGTAGCGCGACAGATACGCAGTATTTT | CASSSSGSATDTQYF
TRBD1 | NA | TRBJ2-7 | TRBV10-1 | TGCGCCAGCAGTGGCCGGACAGGGGCGTCCTACGAGCAGTACTTC | CASSGRTGASYEQYF
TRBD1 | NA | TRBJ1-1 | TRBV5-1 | TGCGCCAGCAGAGACCAGGGGGCGAGGAACACTGAAGCTTTCTTT | CASRDQGARNTEAFF
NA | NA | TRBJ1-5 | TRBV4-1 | TGCGCCAGCAGCCAGGGCCAGCTGCAAGAGCCCCAGCATTTT | CASSQGQLQEPQHF
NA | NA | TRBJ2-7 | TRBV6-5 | TGTGCCAGCAGTTACTCGATATACCCACTCGACAGCTACGAGCAGTACTTC | CASSYSIYPLDSYEQYF
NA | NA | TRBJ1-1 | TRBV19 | TGTGCCAGTAGTATCGGGCAGGACACTGAAGCTTTCTTT | CASSIGQDTEAFF
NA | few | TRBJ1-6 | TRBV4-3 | TGCGCCAGCAGAGAAGGGAGCTCCTATAATTCACCCCTCCACTTT | CASREGSSYNSPLHF